The 27 T cell receptor beta chains below all came from one sample that was sequenced in a study of blood T cell repertoires in COVID-19. The data were produced by immunoSEQ multiplex PCR, yet TCRdb's version contains in-frame clones alone and is incomplete. The sample lists approximately 47,000 clones, around 90% occurring once. The sequenced material came from peripheral blood. These receptors all come from a human donor with active COVID-19. The donor label of this sample is uncertain.

The CDR3 nucleotides read TGCACCATAGGGCGGGGGACAGATACGCAGTATTTT. Its protein product is CTIGRGTDTQYF. The chain links TRBV29-1 to TRBJ2-3, with 7 bases aligning to TRBD2. This CDR3 comprises 12 residues. Germline CDR1 is SQVTM and CDR2 is ANQGSEA.

The genes are TRBV29-1 and TRBJ2-7; the D is unclear. From germline, CDR1 is SQVTM and CDR2 ANQGSEA. Trimming left V 4 bases short and J 4 bases short, with 20 bases between. The CDR3 runs to 15 residues. Here the CDR3 reads CSVVGPAQATYEQYF. In nucleotides, the CDR3 is TGCAGCGTTGTTGGCCCAGCTCAAGCGACTTACGAGCAGTACTTC.

The rearrangement links TRBV15 to TRBJ1-5, with 12 bases aligning to TRBD1. CDR3 length equals 16 residues. From germline, CDR1 is LNHNV and CDR2 YYDKDF (reference sequence). The V and J ends lost 5 bases and 7 bases, in that order; junction bases with no gene match: 9. The DNA of the CDR3 is TGTGCCACCAGCCCCCCCGCCGGGACAGGGGGCCAGCCCCAGCATTTT. Encoded protein: CATSPPAGTGGQPQHF. Variable domain in full (rest from reference TRBV15 and TRBJ1-5): DAMVIQNPRYQVTQFGKPVTLSCSQTLNHNVMYWYQQKSSQAPKLLFHYYDKDFNNEADTPDNFQSRRPNTSFCFLDIRSPGLGDTAMYLCATSPPAGTGGQPQHFGDGTRLSIL.

V usage is TRBV4-3 and J usage is TRBJ2-7; 7 bases match TRBD2. Germline V CDR1 and CDR2: LGHNA, YSLEER. Unmatched junction bases numbered 2, after V lost 0 bases and J lost 3 bases. This CDR3 has 14 residues. The CDR3 reads CASSQDRGSYEQYF. The CDR3 DNA reads as TGCGCCAGCAGCCAAGATCGCGGGAGCTACGAGCAGTACTTC.

The rearrangement joins TRBV23-1 to TRBJ2-4, with D possibly matching TRBD2 (7 bases). TRBV23-1 counts as an open reading frame of uncertain function. The CDR3 is 22 amino acids. Trimming removed 0 bases at V and 0 bases at J, with 27 bases between. The DNA of the CDR3 is TGCGCCAGCAGTCAATCGGGGACTTTATCGGGGGGCAGAGACATAGCCAAAAACATTCAGTACTTC. Translated, it gives CASSQSGTLSGGRDIAKNIQYF.

The genes are TRBV5-1 and TRBJ2-1; a possible D gene is TRBD1 (5 bases). Germline lookup yields CDR1 SGHRS and CDR2 YFSETQ. There are 12 residues in the CDR3. Trimming cost V 4 bases and J 6 bases, with 8 bases left between them. The CDR3 DNA is TGCGCCAGCAGCCCCCAGGGCAATGAGCAGTTCTTC. This gives the protein CASSPQGNEQFF.

The chain combines TRBV27 with TRBJ1-6; 9 nucleotides match TRBD1. CDR1 is MNHEY, CDR2 SMNVEV, per germline (reference sequence). The junction had 11 bases not matched to a gene; V was cut back by 8 bases and J by 9 bases. The CDR3 spans 15 residues. This CDR3 is CASGETGQGRSPLHF. The CDR3 bases are TGTGCCAGCGGGGAAACCGGACAGGGGCGTTCACCCCTCCACTTT.

The chain is built from TRBV27 and TRBJ2-5; 12 positions agree with TRBD2. Germline trimming cut 6 bases from V and 1 base from J; bases unmatched to any gene: 6. CDR3 length: 16 residues. Germline CDR1 MNHEY, CDR2 SMNVEV (reference sequence). CDR3 nucleotides: TGTGCCAGCAGCTCCTGGACTAGCGGGGCCCAAGAGACCCAGTACTTC. Amino acids: CASSSWTSGAQETQYF.

This clone was recorded many times. The V call is TRBV11-3, the J call TRBJ1-4, with TRBD1 as a possible D gene (5 bases). Trimming shortened V by 2 bases and J by 6 bases, and 22 bases separated the two germline ends. Germline V gives CDR1 SGHNT, CDR2 YENEEA. The CDR3 is 18 amino acids. Written as DNA, the CDR3 is TGTGCCAGCAGCTTACAGGGAACGTTTTATGGGGCTGATGAAAAACTGTTTTTT. Residues: CASSLQGTFYGADEKLFF.

DNA for the CDR3: TGTGCCAGCAGCCCCCGGACATCACACACCGGGGAGCTGTTTTTT. Translated: CASSPRTSHTGELFF. The rearrangement uses TRBV7-2 and TRBJ2-2, with a possible D match to TRBD1 (5 bases). Germline V gives CDR1 SGHTA, CDR2 FQGNSA. The CDR3 loop spans 15 amino acids. Trimming removed 5 bases at V and 3 bases at J, with 13 bases between.

The CDR3, as DNA: TGTGCCAGCAGTCTACCCCGGGACAGGGGTCCAATCCCTGGAAACACCATATATTTT. Protein sequence: CASSLPRDRGPIPGNTIYF. This chain connects TRBV28 to TRBJ1-3; TRBD1 agrees at 10 bases. The CDR3 length is 19 residues. Germline V lookup: CDR1 MDHEN, CDR2 SYDVKM. The V gene end was trimmed by 5 bases and the J gene end by 2 bases; junction bases not matched to a gene: 15.

This clone has just one count. The V gene is TRBV29-1, the J gene TRBJ2-7, with TRBD2 as a possible D gene (6 bases). Germline V gene sequence: CDR1 SQVTM, CDR2 ANQGSEA. Trimming shortened V by 3 bases and J by 0 bases, and 18 bases separated the two germline ends. The CDR3 is 16 residues long. The CDR3 protein is CSVEGVEAGSSYEQYF. DNA for the CDR3: TGCAGCGTTGAGGGGGTTGAGGCGGGAAGCTCCTACGAGCAGTACTTC.

For the CDR3, the DNA is TGCGCCAGCAGCTTGGCCGAGGTCAGGGGAAATGGCTACACCTTC. This sequence encodes CASSLAEVRGNGYTF. The chain is built from TRBV5-1 and TRBJ1-2; the D gene is possibly TRBD1 (6 bases). This CDR3 has 15 residues. Trimming cost V 0 bases and J 6 bases, with 15 bases left between them. Germline V gives CDR1 SGHRS, CDR2 YFSETQ.

As regards this clone: Sequence at one end of the junction differs from germline and may be a read error. V is TRBV3-1 (or the pseudogene TRBV3-2) and J is TRBJ2-3; 9 positions agree with TRBD1. There are 12 residues in the CDR3. Germline loops: CDR1 LGHDT, CDR2 YNNKEL (reference sequence). This CDR3 reads CASSISGQGRDF. CDR3 coding DNA: TGTGCCAGCAGTATCTCGGGACAGGGCAGGGATTTT.

The chain has TRBV11-2 and TRBJ2-1; TRBD2 agrees at 8 bases. CDR3 length: 17 residues. Germline V gene data show CDR1 as SGHAT and CDR2 as FQNNGV. The ends lost 1 base at V and 3 bases at J; junction bases unmatched: 8. The CDR3 reads CASSLALGLADYNEQFF. The CDR3 nucleotides are TGTGCCAGCAGCTTAGCCCTCGGACTAGCTGACTACAATGAGCAGTTCTTC.

The gene calls are TRBV19 and TRBJ2-1, with TRBD1 matching over 7 bases. Trimming cost V 7 bases and J 4 bases; bases outside gene matches: 4. The CDR3 has 13 residues. The germline V gene encodes CDR1 LNHDA and CDR2 SQIVND (reference sequence). The CDR3 bases are TGTGCCAGTACTGACAGGGAGTACAATGAGCAGTTCTTC. It encodes CASTDREYNEQFF.

The V and J genes are TRBV7-6 and TRBJ2-3; TRBD2 matches at 8 bases. The V gene end was trimmed by 5 bases and the J gene end by 5 bases; junction bases not matched to a gene: 12. CDR1 and CDR2 (germline): SGHVS, FNYEAQ. There are 16 residues in the CDR3. The CDR3 here is CASSAPRGGAGDTQYF. CDR3 sequence (DNA): TGTGCCAGCAGCGCCCCTCGGGGGGGGGCAGGAGATACGCAGTATTTT.

The V call is TRBV9, the J call TRBJ2-7, with TRBD1 matching 7 bases. CDR1 and CDR2 (germline): SGDLS, YYNGEE. This CDR3 spans 13 amino acids. Trimming took 3 bases from V and 10 from J; bases not matched to a gene: 10. As DNA, the CDR3 is TGTGCCAGCAGCGGAGGTTGGGGACAGAGTCAGTACTTC. Residues: CASSGGWGQSQYF.

As for this clone: An end of the junction does not agree with germline; a read error may underlie this. The chain has TRBV19 and TRBJ1-1; 11 bases line up with TRBD1. The V gene's germline CDR1 is LNHDA and CDR2 SQIVND (reference sequence). CDR3 size: 11 residues. The CDR3 region is CASSSGQGAQF. The CDR3 nucleotides are TGTGCCAGTAGTTCTGGACAGGGGGCCCAGTTT.

This chain links TRBV5-4 with TRBJ2-4, with TRBD2 matching over 13 bases. Trimming took 3 bases from V and 3 from J; bases not matched to a gene: 9. Germline values: CDR1 SGHNT, CDR2 YYREEE (reference sequence). The CDR3 is 18 amino acids. The CDR3 DNA reads as TGTGCCAGCAGCTCCGGGACTAGCGGGAAGCCGGGCAAAAACATTCAGTACTTC. Its translation: CASSSGTSGKPGKNIQYF.

The chain links TRBV18 to TRBJ1-5; 11 positions agree with TRBD1. The CDR3 contains 14 residues. V shed 3 bases and J 5 bases; nucleotides not matched to a gene: 0. Per germline, CDR1 KGHSH and CDR2 LQKENI. Written as DNA, the CDR3 is TGTGCCAGCTCACCGGGACAGGGGGATCAGCCCCAGCATTTT. This encodes CASSPGQGDQPQHF. Looking up the rest from reference TRBV18 and TRBJ1-5 gives the full variable domain: NAGVMQNPRHLVRRRGQEARLRCSPMKGHSHVYWYRQLPEEGLKFMVYLQKENIIDESGMPKERFSAEFPKEGPSILRIQQVVRGDSAAYFCASSPGQGDQPQHFGDGTRLSIL.

The chain carries TRBV11-2 and TRBJ2-5; 8 bases map to TRBD2. The germline CDR1 and CDR2 sequences are SGHAT and FQNNGV. V was clipped by 1 base and J by 2 bases; unmatched bases: 0. This CDR3 is built from 14 residues. The CDR3 DNA follows: TGTGCCAGCAGCTTAGCGGGGGGGCAAGAGACCCAGTACTTC. Its protein is CASSLAGGQETQYF.

J is TRBJ1-1 and V is TRBV7-6; 9 bases agree with TRBD1. The CDR3 is made up of 15 amino acids. Germline trimming cut 5 bases from V and 4 bases from J; bases unmatched to any gene: 8. From germline, CDR1 is SGHVS and CDR2 FNYEAQ. The CDR3 is CASSEYRGQGTEAFF. The CDR3 DNA sequence: TGTGCCAGCAGCGAGTACAGGGGGCAAGGCACTGAAGCTTTCTTT. Using reference TRBV7-6 and TRBJ1-1 for the parts outside the CDR3, the full variable domain is GAGVSQSPRYKVTKRGQDVALRCDPISGHVSLYWYRQALGQGPEFLTYFNYEAQQDKSGLPNDRFSAERPEGSISTLTIQRTEQRDSAMYRCASSEYRGQGTEAFFGQGTRLTVV.

The chain's CDR3 is CASSQNPGQGDQPQHF. The CDR3 nucleotides read TGTGCCAGCAGCCAAAATCCGGGACAGGGTGATCAGCCCCAGCATTTT. The chain has TRBV3-1 (or the pseudogene TRBV3-2) and TRBJ1-5, with 9 bases that match TRBD1. Per germline, CDR1 LGHDT and CDR2 YNNKEL (reference sequence). The CDR3 length is 16 residues. Trimming cost V 2 bases and J 5 bases; bases outside gene matches: 7.

The V call is TRBV28, the J call TRBJ1-4; no definite D call. Looked up from germline, CDR1 is MDHEN and CDR2 is SYDVKM. Trimming cost V 3 bases and J 7 bases, with 15 bases left between them. The CDR3 is 15 amino acids. The CDR3 DNA reads as TGTGCCAGCAGTTTTGACCGACCACTAAGTGAAAAACTGTTTTTT. Its translation is CASSFDRPLSEKLFF.

The CDR3 region has the DNA TGTGCCATCAGTGACTCGCGGGGGGGCCTGGGCGGTGAGCAGTTCTTC. Protein sequence: CAISDSRGGLGGEQFF. The chain employs TRBV10-3 and TRBJ2-1, with 9 positions matching TRBD2. Trimming at V came to 3 bases and at J to 9 bases, leaving 12 bases not matched to a gene. Germline V gene sequence: CDR1 ENHRY, CDR2 SYGVKD. The CDR3 loop spans 16 amino acids.

This sequence joins TRBV18 and TRBJ1-1, with D possibly matching TRBD1 (5 bases). V lost 3 bases and J 1 base, leaving 6 bases between the germline ends. The CDR3 is 13 residues long. The germline CDR1 and CDR2 sequences are KGHSH and LQKENI. CDR3 region: CASSPTGNTEAFF. CDR3 sequence (DNA): TGTGCCAGCTCACCCACAGGGAACACTGAAGCTTTCTTT. The complete variable domain, with remaining parts taken from reference TRBV18 and TRBJ1-1, reads NAGVMQNPRHLVRRRGQEARLRCSPMKGHSHVYWYRQLPEEGLKFMVYLQKENIIDESGMPKERFSAEFPKEGPSILRIQQVVRGDSAAYFCASSPTGNTEAFFGQGTRLTVV.